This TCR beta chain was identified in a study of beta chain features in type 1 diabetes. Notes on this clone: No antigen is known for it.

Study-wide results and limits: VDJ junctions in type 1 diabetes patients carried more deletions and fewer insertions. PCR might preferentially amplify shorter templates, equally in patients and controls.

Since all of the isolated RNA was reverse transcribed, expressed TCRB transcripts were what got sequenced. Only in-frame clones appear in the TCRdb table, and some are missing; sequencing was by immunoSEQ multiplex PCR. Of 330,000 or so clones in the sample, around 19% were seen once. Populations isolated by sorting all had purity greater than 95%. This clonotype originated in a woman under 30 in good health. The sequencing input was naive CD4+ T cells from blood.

The DNA of the CDR3 is TGCAGCGTTGTCCGGACAGAACTGAGTGAAGCTTTCTTT. Amino acids: CSVVRTELSEAFF. This chain joins TRBV29-1 and TRBJ1-1; possibly TRBD1 for D (6 bases). Germline CDR1 SQVTM, CDR2 ANQGSEA. The CDR3 runs 13 residues. V was cut by 4 bases and J by 7 bases, with 16 bases left in between. The whole variable domain, filled in from reference TRBV29-1 and TRBJ1-1, reads SAVISQKPSRDICQRGTSLTIQCQVDSQVTMMFWYRQQPGQSLTLIATANQGSEATYESGFVIDKFPISRPNLTFSTLTVSNMSPEDSSIYLCSVVRTELSEAFFGQGTRLTVV.